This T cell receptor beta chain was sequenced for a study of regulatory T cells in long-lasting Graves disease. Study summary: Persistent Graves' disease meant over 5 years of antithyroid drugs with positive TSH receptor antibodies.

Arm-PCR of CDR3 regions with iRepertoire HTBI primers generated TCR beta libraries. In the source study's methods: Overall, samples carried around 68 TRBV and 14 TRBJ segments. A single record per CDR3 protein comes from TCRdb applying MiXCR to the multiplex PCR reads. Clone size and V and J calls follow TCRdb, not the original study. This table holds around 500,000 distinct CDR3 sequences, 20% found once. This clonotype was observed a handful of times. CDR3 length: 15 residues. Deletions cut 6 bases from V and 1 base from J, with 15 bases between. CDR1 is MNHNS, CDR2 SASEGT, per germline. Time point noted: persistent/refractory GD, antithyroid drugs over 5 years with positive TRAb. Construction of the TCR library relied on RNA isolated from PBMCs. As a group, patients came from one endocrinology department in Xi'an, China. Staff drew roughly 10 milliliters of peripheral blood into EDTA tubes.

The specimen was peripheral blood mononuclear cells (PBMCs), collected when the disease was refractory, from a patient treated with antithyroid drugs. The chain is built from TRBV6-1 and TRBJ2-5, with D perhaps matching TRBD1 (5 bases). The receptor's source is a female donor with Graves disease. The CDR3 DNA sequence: TGTGCCAGCAGGAAGATTTTGACAGTCCAAGAGACCCAGTACTTC. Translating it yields CASRKILTVQETQYF.